The clone carrying this T cell receptor (beta chain) was detected a few times. Its matching antigen is unknown. The data derive from a study of identical twins. Study observations and caveats: Invariant MAIT and iNKT cells could partly confound zero-insertion analyses.

TCRdb recomputed calls from the 5' RACE reads with MiXCR, one row per CDR3 protein. The sample lists hundreds of thousands of distinct CDR3 sequences, around 8.3% occurring once. This same sample was also part of a study on yellow fever vaccine responses in identical twins. This second study notes: The authors reported partly convergent, partly personalized vaccine responses in identical twins.

The receptor's source is a woman aged 18-29 years in good health. The sample comprised PBMCs.

The CDR3 region is CASSFPGNYEQYF. The CDR3 DNA is TGCGCCAGCAGCTTCCCCGGGAACTACGAGCAGTACTTC. The V and J genes are TRBV5-1 and TRBJ2-7, with D maybe TRBD2 (5 bases). V shed 2 bases and J shed 3 bases, with 9 bases lying between them. The length of the CDR3 is 13 residues. The germline V gene encodes CDR1 SGHRS and CDR2 YFSETQ.